Listed here are 32 T cell receptor beta chains from one sample, sequenced in a study of cytomegalovirus exposure and HLA in healthy donors. The PCR contained 60 Vbeta and 13 Jbeta primers. Profiling relied on immunoSEQ multiplex PCR, and the TCRdb table lists in-frame clones only, not all of them. The table includes about 180,000 clones, about 80% detected once. Material: PBMCs. These receptors came from a woman aged 40 to 50 in good health and CMV-seronegative.

There are many counts of this clone. The chain recombines TRBV6-1 with TRBJ2-7, with D possibly matching TRBD2 (6 bases). Deletions cut 3 bases from V and 3 bases from J, with 18 bases between. In germline, CDR1 is MNHNS, CDR2 SASEGT. There are 16 residues in the CDR3. The CDR3 nucleotides are TGTGCCAGCAGTGATTTTAAAAGCGGGTCAAGCTACGAGCAGTACTTC. Encoded protein: CASSDFKSGSSYEQYF.

This clone has only a few counts. The chain couples TRBV6-5 to TRBJ2-1; D not resolved. CDR3 size: 12 residues. Trimming stripped 6 bases from V and 7 bases from J, with 10 bases between. CDR1 is MNHEY, CDR2 SVGAGI, per germline. The CDR3 here is CASSPGWNEQFF. CDR3 in DNA: TGTGCCAGCAGCCCCGGGTGGAATGAGCAGTTCTTC.

This chain joins TRBV4-2 and TRBJ2-5; 8 nucleotides match TRBD2. With 4 bases clipped from V and 1 base from J, the junction kept 11 bases outside the gene matches. The CDR3 covers 17 residues. The germline CDR1 and CDR2 sequences are LGHNA and YNFKEQ. The chain's CDR3 is CASSPRRGGSSQETQYF. The CDR3, as DNA: TGTGCCAGCAGCCCAAGACGGGGGGGTTCATCCCAAGAGACCCAGTACTTC.

The chain uses TRBV9 and TRBJ2-1, with TRBD2 as a possible D gene (5 bases). This CDR3 has 15 amino acids. Germline V lookup: CDR1 SGDLS, CDR2 YYNGEE. Trimming pared 3 bases from V and 6 bases from J, leaving 16 bases between. CDR3 DNA sequence: TGTGCCAGCAGCGCCCACGTATTTGGAGGCAATGAGCAGTTCTTC. It codes for CASSAHVFGGNEQFF.

CDR3 sequence: CASSSLRERTYNEQFF. DNA for the CDR3: TGTGCCAGCAGCTCCTTGCGGGAGCGAACCTACAATGAGCAGTTCTTC. The chain combines TRBV7-9 with TRBJ2-1; 7 bases line up with TRBD2. Trimming took 4 bases from V and 2 from J; bases not matched to a gene: 8. CDR3 length: 16 amino acids. CDR1 is SEHNR, CDR2 FQNEAQ, per germline (reference sequence).

V is TRBV9 and J is TRBJ2-7; 11 positions match TRBD1. Trimming removed 3 bases from V and 0 bases from J; junction bases left unmatched: 2. The germline gives CDR1 SGDLS, CDR2 YYNGEE. CDR3 length: 15 residues. The CDR3 coding sequence is TGTGCCAGCAGCGGAGGACAGGGGGCCTCCTACGAGCAGTACTTC. It encodes CASSGGQGASYEQYF.

The chain recombines TRBV27 with TRBJ2-1; D perhaps matches TRBD2 (7 bases). Germline V gene lookup returns CDR1 MNHEY and CDR2 SMNVEV (reference sequence). Trimming removed 7 bases from V and 6 bases from J, with 22 bases in between. The CDR3 totals 16 residues. CDR3 coding DNA: TGTGCCAGCACCTTAGGGGGAGCGGGGCAGGGCAATGAGCAGTTCTTC. Amino acids: CASTLGGAGQGNEQFF.

V usage is TRBV7-3 and J usage is TRBJ1-1; TRBD1 matches at 7 bases. The CDR3 sequence is 17 residues long. The V gene's germline CDR1 is SGHTA and CDR2 FQGTGA. The V segment lost 5 bases and the J segment 3 bases; nucleotides outside the gene matches: 15. CDR3 nucleotide sequence: TGTGCCAGCAGCACACAGGGGAGCGGGTATAAGGACACTGAAGCTTTCTTT. Protein: CASSTQGSGYKDTEAFF. Using reference TRBV7-3 and TRBJ1-1 for the parts outside the CDR3, the full variable domain is GAGVSQTPSNKVTEKGKYVELRCDPISGHTALYWYRQSLGQGPEFLIYFQGTGAADDSGLPNDRFFAVRPEGSVSTLKIQRTERGDSAVYLCASSTQGSGYKDTEAFFGQGTRLTVV.

V usage is TRBV5-1 and J usage is TRBJ1-6; D gene uncertain. CDR1 is SGHRS and CDR2 is YFSETQ in the germline V gene. With 8 bases removed from V and 8 bases from J, the gap between germline ends came to 14 bases. This CDR3 spans 13 amino acids. CDR3 DNA: TGCGCCAGGGTGGTCGGTGTACATTCACCCCTCCACTTT. It translates to CARVVGVHSPLHF.

This clone came up a few times. The rearrangement links TRBV6-6 to TRBJ2-7; no clear D gene. From germline, CDR1 is MNHNY and CDR2 SVGAGI (reference sequence). V dropped 2 bases and J dropped 6 bases, with 11 bases sitting between them. The CDR3 has 13 amino acids. The CDR3, as DNA: TGTGCCAGCAGTTACACCGGGTTGACCGAGCAGTACTTC. Its protein product is CASSYTGLTEQYF.

This clone was recorded a few times. This chain uses TRBV6-1 with TRBJ2-7; the D gene is possibly TRBD1 (5 bases). The CDR3 sequence is 15 residues long. Germline V lookup: CDR1 MNHNS, CDR2 SASEGT. The V end was cut by 3 bases, the J end by 3 bases, with 15 bases between. The CDR3 DNA reads TGTGCCAGCAGTGATAACGTAGGACAAGGCTACGAGCAGTACTTC. Its protein is CASSDNVGQGYEQYF.

The chain uses TRBV9 and TRBJ2-1, with 7 bases that match TRBD2. Losses at the gene ends were 2 bases for V and 6 bases for J; bases not matched to a gene: 11. Germline values: CDR1 SGDLS, CDR2 YYNGEE. The CDR3 is 16 residues long. The CDR3 DNA follows: TGTGCCAGCAGCGTCTCGGTGGGAGGGCCTGGCAATGAGCAGTTCTTC. This translates into CASSVSVGGPGNEQFF. Based on the CDR3 plus reference TRBV9 and TRBJ2-1, the full variable domain is DSGVTQTPKHLITATGQRVTLRCSPRSGDLSVYWYQQSLDQGLQFLIQYYNGEERAKGNILERFSAQQFPDLHSELNLSSLELGDSALYFCASSVSVGGPGNEQFFGPGTRLTVL.

A few counts support this clone. Different DNA sequences within this sample yield the same CDR3. This chain joins TRBV28 and TRBJ2-7; the match to TRBD1 covers 10 bases. The CDR3 is made up of 14 amino acids. V lost 2 bases to trimming and J lost 4 bases; unmatched junction nucleotides: 2. In germline, CDR1 is MDHEN, CDR2 SYDVKM. CDR3 sequence: CASSLGTGVYEQYF. The CDR3 region has the DNA TGTGCCAGCAGTTTAGGGACAGGGGTTTACGAGCAGTACTTC.

This clone appeared a few times. The chain joins TRBV5-8 to TRBJ1-5; TRBD1 is a possible D gene (6 bases). CDR1 is SGHTS, CDR2 YDEGEE, per germline. The CDR3 consists of 15 residues. V was trimmed by 6 bases and J by 6 bases, leaving 19 bases between them. CDR3 sequence reads: CASTVSGGAGQPQHF. The CDR3, as DNA: TGTGCCAGCACCGTTTCGGGGGGCGCAGGTCAGCCCCAGCATTTT. The whole variable domain, filled in from reference TRBV5-8 and TRBJ1-5, reads EAGVTQSPTHLIKTRGQQATLRCSPISGHTSVYWYQQALGLGLQFLLWYDEGEERNRGNFPPRFSGRQFPNYSSELNVNALELEDSALYLCASTVSGGAGQPQHFGDGTRLSIL.

This rearrangement joins TRBV5-1 to TRBJ2-1; 7 bases map to TRBD2. The CDR3 sequence is 16 residues long. Germline assignment: CDR1 SGHRS and CDR2 YFSETQ. V lost 0 bases, J lost 1 base, and 4 bases stayed unmatched. Here the CDR3 DNA reads TGCGCCAGCAGCTTGGGGCGGGGGAGGTCCTACAATGAGCAGTTCTTC. Amino acid sequence: CASSLGRGRSYNEQFF.

The chain couples TRBV9 to TRBJ2-1; 10 bases match TRBD1. Germline CDR1 reads SGDLS; CDR2 reads YYNGEE. V trimming: 0 bases; J trimming: 7 bases; junction bases outside the gene matches: 1. The CDR3 sequence is 14 residues long. CDR3 amino acids: CASSVGGQGNEQFF. The CDR3, as DNA: TGTGCCAGCAGCGTAGGGGGACAGGGGAATGAGCAGTTCTTC.

The DNA for the CDR3 is TGTGCCAGCAGTGCGATACAGGGGGCGCAGGGCGGCTACACCTTC. This codes for CASSAIQGAQGGYTF. V is TRBV6-1 and J is TRBJ1-2, with TRBD1 matching over 9 bases. V trimming: 4 bases; J trimming: 8 bases; junction bases outside the gene matches: 11. CDR1 is MNHNS, CDR2 SASEGT, per germline. This CDR3 spans 15 amino acids.

This clone has a single count. The J gene is TRBJ1-1, the V gene TRBV29-1; 10 bases align to TRBD1. CDR3 length equals 16 residues. Germline V lookup: CDR1 SQVTM, CDR2 ANQGSEA. Losses at the gene ends were 4 bases for V and 5 bases for J; bases not matched to a gene: 13. CDR3 region: CSVAVRQGAQGTEAFF. The CDR3 DNA follows: TGCAGCGTTGCAGTCAGACAGGGGGCGCAGGGAACTGAAGCTTTCTTT.

This sequence joins TRBV29-1 and TRBJ1-2; 10 bases align to TRBD1. The CDR3 covers 15 residues. Germline V gives CDR1 SQVTM, CDR2 ANQGSEA. The junction had 12 bases not matched to a gene; V was cut back by 4 bases and J by 7 bases. Here the CDR3 DNA reads TGCAGCGTTGTTAACCGGGACAGGGGCCGAGGTGGCTACACCTTC. Its protein is CSVVNRDRGRGGYTF.

The gene calls are TRBV5-1 and TRBJ1-1; D is unclear. The germline V gene encodes CDR1 SGHRS and CDR2 YFSETQ. V dropped 0 bases and J dropped 8 bases, with 11 bases sitting between them. This CDR3 is 13 amino acids long. This CDR3 is CASSLGHPAEAFF. The CDR3 coding sequence is TGCGCCAGCAGCTTGGGACATCCTGCGGAAGCTTTCTTT. The whole variable domain, filled in from reference TRBV5-1 and TRBJ1-1, reads KAGVTQTPRYLIKTRGQQVTLSCSPISGHRSVSWYQQTPGQGLQFLFEYFSETQRNKGNFPGRFSGRQFSNSRSEMNVSTLELGDSALYLCASSLGHPAEAFFGQGTRLTVV.

The chain recombines TRBV4-1 with TRBJ1-3; D perhaps matches TRBD1 (5 bases). The CDR3 runs 15 residues. V lost 2 bases and J lost 0, with 8 bases in between. Germline CDR1 and CDR2: MGHRA and YSYEKL. The CDR3 coding sequence is TGCGCCAGCAGCCAAAACAGGAACTCTGGAAACACCATATATTTT. It encodes CASSQNRNSGNTIYF.

This chain joins TRBV4-2 and TRBJ1-3; D is ambiguous. The CDR3 consists of 15 residues. Trimming took 0 bases from V and 4 from J, leaving 10 bases between them. The germline gives CDR1 LGHNA, CDR2 YNFKEQ. CDR3 sequence: CASSQDARPGNTIYF. CDR3 nucleotides: TGTGCCAGCAGCCAAGATGCTAGACCCGGAAACACCATATATTTT.

In its sample, this clone was seen once. One junction end disagrees with the germline gene, perhaps due to a read error. The chain carries TRBV29-1 and TRBJ1-3; D is uncertain. The length of the CDR3 is 11 residues. The germline V gene encodes CDR1 SQVTM and CDR2 ANQGSEA. The CDR3 spells CSVDSENTIYF. As DNA, the CDR3 is TGCAGCGTAGACTCTGAAAACACCATATATTTT. The full variable domain, rest sourced from reference TRBV29-1 and TRBJ1-3, is SAVISQKPSRDICQRGTSLTIQCQVDSQVTMMFWYRQQPGQSLTLIATANQGSEATYESGFVIDKFPISRPNLTFSTLTVSNMSPEDSSIYLCSVDSENTIYFGEGSWLTVV.

The chain links TRBV2 to TRBJ2-1; a possible D gene is TRBD2 (6 bases). Per the germline V gene, CDR1 is SNHLY and CDR2 is FYNNEI. V lost 5 bases and J 5 bases, leaving 13 bases between the germline ends. The CDR3 length is 14 residues. For the CDR3, the DNA is TGTGCCAGCAGTTCCGGGGGACTTAACAATGAGCAGTTCTTC. Its protein product is CASSSGGLNNEQFF.

This chain uses TRBV4-2 with TRBJ2-2; 12 nucleotides align to TRBD2. The CDR3 length is 16 residues. Germline values: CDR1 LGHNA, CDR2 YNFKEQ. The V gene end was trimmed by 1 base and the J gene end by 6 bases; junction bases not matched to a gene: 3. CDR3 in DNA: TGTGCCAGCAGCCAAGCTAGCGGGAGGGCCCCCGGGGAGCTGTTTTTT. Residues: CASSQASGRAPGELFF.

The V gene is TRBV28, the J gene TRBJ2-7, with D possibly being TRBD2 (5 bases). With 2 bases removed from V and 0 bases from J, the gap between germline ends came to 8 bases. This CDR3 has 14 residues. Germline V gene sequence: CDR1 MDHEN, CDR2 SYDVKM. CDR3 sequence (DNA): TGTGCCAGCAGTTTAGCGGGCAGCTCCTACGAGCAGTACTTC. Residues: CASSLAGSSYEQYF.

CDR3: CASRRGQGSEKLFF. Here the CDR3 DNA reads TGTGCCAGCCGCAGAGGACAGGGAAGTGAAAAACTGTTTTTT. The chain employs TRBV19 and TRBJ1-4, with TRBD1 identical over 8 bases. The V gene end was trimmed by 9 bases and the J gene end by 7 bases; junction bases not matched to a gene: 10. This CDR3 has 14 residues. Germline V gene lookup returns CDR1 LNHDA and CDR2 SQIVND (reference sequence).

This rearrangement joins TRBV9 to TRBJ2-7, with D tentatively TRBD2 (6 bases). Trimming left V 0 bases short and J 6 bases short, with 10 bases between. Germline assignment: CDR1 SGDLS and CDR2 YYNGEE. This CDR3 has 13 residues. The CDR3 DNA sequence: TGTGCCAGCAGCGTAGCTCACGGGGGCGAGCAGTACTTC. As protein: CASSVAHGGEQYF.

This clone appeared a few times. The CDR3 bases are TGTGCCAGCAGTTTATCGATGGGTGGGGGGGCTCACCAGCCCCAGCATTTT. Its protein is CASSLSMGGGAHQPQHF. J is TRBJ1-5 and V is TRBV27, with D possibly matching TRBD1 (6 bases). There are 17 residues in the CDR3. V was trimmed by 0 bases and J by 7 bases, leaving 19 bases between them. From germline, CDR1 is MNHEY and CDR2 SMNVEV (reference sequence).

The V call is TRBV30, the J call TRBJ1-3, with D unresolved. Trimming shortened V by 5 bases and J by 0 bases, and 11 bases separated the two germline ends. There are 14 residues in the CDR3. Germline CDR1 reads GTSNPN; CDR2 reads SVGIG (reference sequence). The CDR3 bases are TGTGCCTGGCGTCCTCCTCTCTCTGGAAACACCATATATTTT. The encoded protein is CAWRPPLSGNTIYF.

The J gene is TRBJ2-5, the V gene TRBV27, with 9 positions matching TRBD2. From germline, CDR1 is MNHEY and CDR2 SMNVEV (reference sequence). The V and J ends lost 4 bases and 4 bases, in that order; junction bases with no gene match: 7. This CDR3 has 15 amino acids. This CDR3 is CASSSNSGRGETQYF. Written as DNA, the CDR3 is TGTGCCAGCAGTTCCAATAGCGGGAGAGGAGAGACCCAGTACTTC.

CDR3 nucleotides: TGTGCCAGCAGCTTGTCCTTAGGGGCCGAGCAGTACTTC. Translation gives CASSLSLGAEQYF. This rearrangement joins TRBV11-2 to TRBJ2-7; D possibly corresponds to TRBD1 (5 bases). The CDR3 is 13 amino acids. Trimming took 3 bases from V and 6 from J, leaving 12 bases between them. CDR1 and CDR2 from the germline V gene are SGHAT and FQNNGV.